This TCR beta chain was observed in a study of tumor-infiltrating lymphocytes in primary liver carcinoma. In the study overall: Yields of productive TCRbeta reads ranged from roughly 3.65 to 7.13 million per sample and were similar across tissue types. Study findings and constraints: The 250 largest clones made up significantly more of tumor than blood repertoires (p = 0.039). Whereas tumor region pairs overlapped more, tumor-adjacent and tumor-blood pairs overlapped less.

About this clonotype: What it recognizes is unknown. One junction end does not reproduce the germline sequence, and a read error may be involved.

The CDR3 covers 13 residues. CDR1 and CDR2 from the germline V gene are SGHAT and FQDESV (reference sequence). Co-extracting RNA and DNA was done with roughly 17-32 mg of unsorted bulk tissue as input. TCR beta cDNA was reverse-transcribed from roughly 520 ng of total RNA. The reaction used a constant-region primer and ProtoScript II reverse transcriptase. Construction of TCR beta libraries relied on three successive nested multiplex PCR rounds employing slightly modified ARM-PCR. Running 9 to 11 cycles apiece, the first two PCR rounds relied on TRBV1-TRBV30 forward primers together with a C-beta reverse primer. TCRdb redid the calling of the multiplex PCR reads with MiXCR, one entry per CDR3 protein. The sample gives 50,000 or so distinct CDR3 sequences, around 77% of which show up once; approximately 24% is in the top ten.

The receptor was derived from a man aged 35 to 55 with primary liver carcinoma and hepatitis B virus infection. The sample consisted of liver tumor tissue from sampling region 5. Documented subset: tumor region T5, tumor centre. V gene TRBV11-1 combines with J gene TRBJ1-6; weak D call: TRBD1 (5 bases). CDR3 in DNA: TGTGTCAGTAGCCGGACACAGGTTTCACCCCCCCACTTT. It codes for CVSSRTQVSPPHF.